Below are 26 T cell receptor beta chains sequenced from a single sample in a study (dated by TCRdb to the mid-2010s). Receptors were amplified or captured by 5' RACE. The reads were generated on an Illumina MiSeq. The raw public data were reprocessed by TCRdb itself: fastp quality trimming at Q25, MiXCR clonotype calling, in-frame beta chains only. Rows are unified per CDR3 protein, each entry keeping the most common DNA and genes. The sample includes roughly 5,900 distinct CDR3 sequences, with roughly 72% observed a single time. Roughly 3.8% of the sample is in the top ten clones. The sample was memory CD4+ T cells sorted from a lymph node. Per the publication, the cell subset or site label means: memory CD4+ T cells, CD4+CD45RO+CD25-. The receptor set was obtained from a female donor with breast cancer.

This clonotype was detected a few times. The chain employs TRBV2 and TRBJ2-3, with 12 bases aligning to TRBD2. Germline lookup yields CDR1 SNHLY and CDR2 FYNNEI. Germline trimming cut 6 bases from V and 2 bases from J; bases unmatched to any gene: 6. The CDR3 spans 16 residues. CDR3 DNA: TGTGCCAGCAGAGCGGGACTAGCGGGTTACACAGATACGCAGTATTTT. Translated: CASRAGLAGYTDTQYF.

V gene TRBV7-8 combines with J gene TRBJ2-2; TRBD1 matches 7 bases. The V and J ends lost 8 bases and 7 bases, in that order; junction bases with no gene match: 7. The germline gives CDR1 SGHVS, CDR2 FQNEAQ. The CDR3 is 13 residues long. The CDR3 sequence: CASLRGLGGELFF. CDR3 nucleotides: TGTGCCAGCCTGAGGGGGCTAGGCGGGGAGCTGTTTTTT.

The chain couples TRBV12-3 or TRBV12-4 to TRBJ1-6; D is possibly TRBD1 (6 bases). Trimming took off 1 base at V and 9 bases at J, with 13 bases between the two ends. The CDR3 has 15 amino acids. CDR3: CASSLGSSGVSPLHF. In nucleotides, the CDR3 is TGTGCCAGCAGTTTAGGGTCATCAGGGGTTTCACCCCTCCACTTT.

This clonotype was seen a single time. The chain has TRBV20-1 and TRBJ2-1; 13 nucleotides agree with TRBD2. The J segment lost 7 bases and the V segment lost 6 bases, leaving 6 bases of the junction unmatched. CDR3 length: 14 residues. In germline, CDR1 is DFQATT, CDR2 SNEGSKA (reference sequence). The DNA of the CDR3 is TGCAGTGCAACTCGGACTAGCGGGGGAAATGAGCAGTTCTTC. Translated: CSATRTSGGNEQFF.

This clonotype was seen only a few times. The rearrangement uses TRBV6-5 and TRBJ2-1; a weak D match, TRBD1 (6 bases). The germline V gene encodes CDR1 MNHEY and CDR2 SVGAGI. The CDR3 is 15 residues long. The germline V and J ends were trimmed by 8 bases and 3 bases, with 17 bases remaining between them. The CDR3 DNA is TGTGCCAGCCGCCCCACCCTGGACAGCTACAATGAGCAGTTCTTC. Its protein is CASRPTLDSYNEQFF.

V gene TRBV5-6 combines with J gene TRBJ1-2, with D hard to call. Trimming removed 0 bases from V and 2 bases from J, with 5 bases in between. Germline CDR1 SGHDT, CDR2 YYEEEE. The CDR3 is 13 residues long. The CDR3, as DNA: TGTGCCAGCAGCTTGGACGGGAACTATGGCTACACCTTC. Translation gives CASSLDGNYGYTF.

V usage is TRBV4-1 and J usage is TRBJ1-5, with D hard to call. In germline, CDR1 is MGHRA, CDR2 YSYEKL. Trimming removed 0 bases from V and 2 bases from J, with 11 bases in between. This CDR3 has 16 residues. CDR3 region: CASSQDHRRGNQPQHF. CDR3 in DNA: TGCGCCAGCAGCCAAGATCACAGACGGGGCAATCAGCCCCAGCATTTT.

CDR3 residues: CATSRGYGEGGGYTF. DNA for the CDR3: TGTGCCACCAGCAGAGGATACGGGGAGGGCGGTGGCTACACCTTC. V usage is TRBV15 and J usage is TRBJ1-2; no clear D. The germline V gene has CDR1 LNHNV and CDR2 YYDKDF (reference sequence). Trimming took off 1 base at V and 7 bases at J, with 16 bases between the two ends. The CDR3 contains 15 residues.

The rearrangement links TRBV20-1 to TRBJ2-1; 9 nucleotides align to TRBD2. Germline CDR1 is DFQATT and CDR2 is SNEGSKA (reference sequence). Trimming cost V 3 bases and J 5 bases; bases outside gene matches: 8. The CDR3 is made up of 15 amino acids. CDR3 nucleotides: TGCAGTGCTAGCAAGGGCGGGAGGGCCCACAATGAGCAGTTCTTC. It specifies CSASKGGRAHNEQFF.

This clonotype is a singleton in its sample. Sequence at one end of the junction differs from germline and may be a read error. V and J are TRBV7-7 and TRBJ1-1; no clear D. Germline V gene lookup returns CDR1 SSHAT and CDR2 FNYEAQ (reference sequence). The CDR3 spans 13 residues. The CDR3 reads CASTFYLNTEAFF. The DNA for the CDR3 is TGTGCTAGCACCTTTTACTTGAACACTGAAGCTTTCTTT.

This clonotype was seen more than once but under ten times. V usage is TRBV5-1 and J usage is TRBJ2-7; the match to TRBD2 covers 8 bases. Germline CDR1 SGHRS, CDR2 YFSETQ. This CDR3 has 14 amino acids. The junction had 7 bases not matched to a gene; V was cut back by 4 bases and J by 4 bases. In DNA, the CDR3 is TGCGCCAGCAGCCAGGAGCGGGGGATGTACGAGCAGTACTTC. Amino acid sequence: CASSQERGMYEQYF.

The V call is TRBV4-1, the J call TRBJ2-3; TRBD2 matches at 12 bases. The CDR3 consists of 18 residues. The V segment lost 6 bases and the J segment 4 bases; nucleotides outside the gene matches: 14. Germline V lookup: CDR1 MGHRA, CDR2 YSYEKL. In nucleotides, the CDR3 is TGCGCCAGCAGTTTTCGGCCTAGCGGGAGGGCTAAGTCAGATACGCAGTATTTT. This codes for CASSFRPSGRAKSDTQYF.

About this clonotype itself: Because it lacks the conserved phenylalanine or tryptophan at the end, this CDR3 is likely a read error. This chain links TRBV28 with TRBJ2-7; no definite D call. V shed 2 bases and J shed 5 bases, with 7 bases lying between them. This CDR3 has 12 amino acids. The germline CDR1 and CDR2 sequences are MDHEN and SYDVKM. CDR3: CASSLSLNEQYL. The CDR3 region has the DNA TGTGCCAGCAGTTTAAGTCTTAACGAGCAGTACTTA.

The rearrangement uses TRBV20-1 and TRBJ2-1; 9 nucleotides agree with TRBD1. The CDR3 sequence is 13 residues long. V shed 0 bases, J shed 13 bases, and the junction held 7 bases outside the gene matches. The V gene's germline CDR1 is DFQATT and CDR2 SNEGSKA (reference sequence). In DNA form, the CDR3 reads TGCAGTGCTAGAGACCCTACAGGGGGCGGTCAGTTCTTC. This gives the protein CSARDPTGGGQFF.

The chain employs TRBV6-5 and TRBJ1-2; D remains unclear. In germline, CDR1 is MNHEY, CDR2 SVGAGI. The CDR3 extends over 13 amino acids. V gave up 4 bases and J gave up 4 bases, with 10 bases separating them. The CDR3 region has the DNA TGTGCCAGCAGTTTTTACGACGGCTATGGCTACACCTTC. Its protein is CASSFYDGYGYTF.

A word on this clonotype: The conserved phenylalanine or tryptophan normally closing the CDR3 is absent here, so this likely arose from a read error. V is TRBV6-6 and J is TRBJ2-1, with D unresolved. Germline assignment: CDR1 MNHNY and CDR2 SVGAGI (reference sequence). The CDR3 covers 14 residues. Trimming removed 0 bases at V and 8 bases at J, with 11 bases between. CDR3 sequence reads: CASSYSMLSDEQFL. Written as DNA, the CDR3 is TGTGCCAGCAGTTACTCGATGCTGTCCGATGAGCAGTTCCTC.

The rearrangement uses TRBV12-3 or TRBV12-4 and TRBJ2-5; 9 bases fit TRBD1. The CDR3 has 13 residues. V shed 6 bases and J 4 bases; nucleotides not matched to a gene: 3. CDR3 nucleotide sequence: TGTGCCAGCAGCCTGGACAGGGGAGAGACCCAGTACTTC. Amino acids: CASSLDRGETQYF.

In its sample, this clonotype is large. The chain joins TRBV20-1 to TRBJ2-7, with D tentatively TRBD2 (6 bases). The CDR3 is made up of 13 amino acids. In germline, CDR1 is DFQATT, CDR2 SNEGSKA (reference sequence). V was pared by 6 bases and J by 3 bases, with 15 bases between. The CDR3 is CSASWGDRYEQYF. For the CDR3, the DNA is TGCAGTGCGAGCTGGGGGGATCGCTACGAGCAGTACTTC.

The chain recombines TRBV3-1 with TRBJ2-5; D perhaps matches TRBD1 (6 bases). The CDR3 is made up of 13 amino acids. CDR1 is LGHDT and CDR2 is YNNKEL in the germline V gene (reference sequence). V lost 5 bases to trimming and J lost 6 bases, with 13 bases between them. The CDR3 nucleotides are TGTGCCAGCAGCGACACAGGGCCACAGACCCAGTACTTC. It is translated as CASSDTGPQTQYF.

Judged by abundance, this clonotype is large. The chain is built from TRBV5-1 and TRBJ2-3; D is possibly TRBD1 (7 bases). The V gene's germline CDR1 is SGHRS and CDR2 YFSETQ. The CDR3 extends over 16 amino acids. Deletions cut 4 bases from V and 3 bases from J, with 18 bases between. In DNA form, the CDR3 reads TGCGCCAGCAGCCTTCGACAGGGCGCGGGGACAGATACGCAGTATTTT. Protein sequence: CASSLRQGAGTDTQYF.

This clonotype was detected only a few times. The V gene is TRBV6-2 or TRBV6-3, the J gene TRBJ1-1; D remains unclear. CDR1 is MNHEY and CDR2 is SVGEGT in the germline V gene. The CDR3 has 16 residues. Deletions cut 3 bases from V and 0 bases from J, with 14 bases between. The CDR3 is CASSYGRSKMNTEAFF. CDR3 DNA sequence: TGTGCCAGCAGTTATGGCCGGAGCAAGATGAACACTGAAGCTTTCTTT.

V gene TRBV4-1 combines with J gene TRBJ2-3; D may be TRBD2 (5 bases). The germline V and J ends were trimmed by 2 bases and 2 bases, with 11 bases remaining between them. This CDR3 has 15 residues. The germline V gene encodes CDR1 MGHRA and CDR2 YSYEKL. CDR3 protein: CASSQFAGFTDTQYF. The DNA for the CDR3 is TGCGCCAGCAGCCAATTCGCGGGTTTCACAGATACGCAGTATTTT.

The chain employs TRBV20-1 and TRBJ2-3; TRBD2 matches at 13 bases. J was trimmed by 0 bases and V by 5 bases; bases with no gene match: 11. From germline, CDR1 is DFQATT and CDR2 SNEGSKA (reference sequence). CDR3 length: 18 residues. The CDR3 nucleotides read TGCAGTGCTGCCCGAGCGACTAGCGGGGGGATGAGCACAGATACGCAGTATTTT. This translates into CSAARATSGGMSTDTQYF.

This clonotype was seen a single time. The J gene is TRBJ2-1, the V gene TRBV10-3, with D possibly being TRBD2 (6 bases). The CDR3 loop spans 16 amino acids. Deletions cut 0 bases from V and 7 bases from J, with 16 bases between. In germline, CDR1 is ENHRY, CDR2 SYGVKD. Here the CDR3 DNA reads TGTGCCATCAGTGAGTCGAACGGGAGAAGGTGGAATGAGCAGTTCTTC. This gives the protein CAISESNGRRWNEQFF.

Only one count was recorded for this clonotype. The rearrangement links TRBV10-3 to TRBJ2-5; no definite D call. Per the germline V gene, CDR1 is ENHRY and CDR2 is SYGVKD. The CDR3 runs to 13 residues. Trimming stripped 6 bases from V and 1 base from J, with 9 bases between. In nucleotides, the CDR3 is TGTGCCATCAGGAGATCCCTCCAAGAGACCCAGTACTTC. Translated: CAIRRSLQETQYF.

The chain uses TRBV7-2 and TRBJ2-6; TRBD2 agrees at 11 bases. Germline CDR1 is SGHTA and CDR2 is FQGNSA. This CDR3 is 17 amino acids long. V shed 5 bases and J 2 bases; nucleotides not matched to a gene: 5. CDR3 region: CASSRSGGAPGANVLTF. DNA for the CDR3: TGTGCCAGCAGCCGTAGCGGGGGGGCCCCTGGGGCCAACGTCCTGACTTTC.